A selection of T cell receptor beta chains follows, all from one sample in a study of T cells in localized non-small cell lung cancer. Measured with immunoSEQ multiplex PCR; TCRdb has only the in-frame clones, and not every one. This table has around 67,000 clones, roughly 88% appearing once. The specimen comprised peripheral blood, sampled before any cancer treatment. The receptor set was obtained from a woman between 40 and 69 years old with stage I lung adenocarcinoma. CDR3s include the opening cysteine and the closing phenylalanine or tryptophan. The size field is filled for only some rows; it gives once, few, many or a size class.

clone_size: .
v_call: TRBV18
cdr3_aa: CASSHRDREGGYTF

clone_size: .
v_call: TRBV7-9
cdr3_aa: CASSARAFEAFF

clone_size: .
v_call: TRBV6-5
cdr3_aa: CASSEGQGYTEAFF

clone_size: .
v_call: TRBV7-9
cdr3_aa: CASRPGQMATGELFF

clone_size: .
v_call: TRBV29-1
cdr3_aa: CSVVRQGEETQYF

clone_size: once
v_call: TRBV5-8
cdr3_aa: CASSLPGRRPTAF

clone_size: .
v_call: TRBV6-5
cdr3_aa: CASSYGQGIRYEQFF

clone_size: .
v_call: TRBV10-3
cdr3_aa: CAISEPHQGTYEQYF

clone_size: .
v_call: TRBV30
cdr3_aa: CAWSQGSSGANVLTF

clone_size: .
v_call: TRBV9
cdr3_aa: CASSVPSGGPRNEQFF

clone_size: few
v_call: TRBV29-1
cdr3_aa: CSVEMRGNGGELFF

clone_size: .
v_call: TRBV4-2
cdr3_aa: CASSQDSRGRILAKNIQYF

clone_size: .
v_call: TRBV19
cdr3_aa: CASSIYTRDNQPQHF

clone_size: .
v_call: TRBV19
cdr3_aa: CASSISGRLREQYF

clone_size: .
v_call: TRBV18
cdr3_aa: CASSRTGEMNTEAFF

clone_size: .
v_call: TRBV30
cdr3_aa: CAWNPTTMNTEAFF

clone_size: .
v_call: TRBV20-1
cdr3_aa: CSASNSYGYTF